This entry concerns a single T cell receptor (beta chain). The target of this receptor is not known. The input lacks base qualities; no much larger clone sits a single base away. This specimen belongs to a study of T cell responses to AZD1222 COVID-19 vaccine (dated by TCRdb to the early 2020s). Turning to the overall study: AZD1222 recipients given second doses at about 4 weeks or at about 12 weeks were pooled, since spike-specific TCR depth and breadth were not found to differ between the two schedules. A total of around 240 trial participants underwent TCR sequencing, of whom about 210 had received two doses of AZD1222 and roughly 26 had received two doses of the MenACWY control vaccine. Trial participants were enrolled into age subgroups of 18-55, 56-69 and 70-plus years, which contained about 150, 27 and 61 TCR-sequenced participants, respectively.

Paper-wide results and their limitations: In the small 56-69-year group, the increase in depth fell short of significance, most likely because of low power. Conclusions about previously exposed vaccinees are limited, since just five or six AZD1222 recipients were seropositive for SARS-CoV-2 at baseline. CD4 TCRs associated with the vaccine covered the entire spike protein, and the dominant responses were in regions 160-218 and 743-854. Participants were mostly white British and included more females than males, and it was suggested by the authors that clonal diversity may have been underestimated. Spike-specific TCR breadth and depth rose significantly after two AZD1222 doses compared with day 0 and with MenACWY recipients. Because no samples from the day 14 peak response were available, repertoires could be characterized only after the peak T cell response. Reportedly, close to half of the unique spike-specific TCRs recognized epitopes lying outside the regions that are mutated in the B.1.351 and B.1.1.7 variants.

Taken with the paper, the label for time point translates to: baseline before first vaccination. Samples from vaccinated people were obtained from the UK trials COV001 and COV002, which included a single-blind randomized controlled phase 2/3 trial of AZD1222 (ChAdOx1 nCoV-19) in healthy adults. For TCRbeta chain sequencing, PBMC samples were collected from trial participants at day 0 and at day 28 after the second dose. The CDR3 regions of human TCRbeta chains were subjected to immunosequencing. The source study handled its data this way. TCRs in the repertoires were matched against a reference library of SARS-CoV-2-specific TCRs that had been generated with the MIRA antigen-specificity platform. Breadth meant the fraction of unique TCRs that were SARS-CoV-2-associated, whereas depth meant the fraction of total T cells that were SARS-CoV-2-associated. Using the MIRA data, each spike-specific TCR was assigned both to the spike region to which the TCR was reactive and to a CD4 or CD8 class. Log10-transformed breadth and depth values were compared by one-way ANOVA with Sidak's multiple comparisons tests. TCRdb took this table from immuneACCESS and kept in-frame rearrangements with V and J called. Such tables lack part of the clones; where checked against another copy, unresolved V genes explain under half of the gap, and the rest is unexplained. D and trimming come from the DNA, and the V and J calls and clone size come from that table. The sample table contains about 76,000 clones; only one count was recorded for roughly 88% of them. The top ten constitute 9.5% to 13% of the sample.

Sequencing was performed on peripheral blood, taken on day 0 of AZD1222 vaccination. The clonotype was recovered from an adult in good health.

The DNA reads as follows: TGTGCCAGCAGTTACTCGGGGACTAGCGGGGACGAGCAGTACGTC. Its amino acids are CASSYSGTSGDEQYV. This chain joins TRBV6-6 to TRBJ2-7; 13 of the junction bases match TRBD2. The germline V gene (reference sequence) specifies MNHNY as CDR1 and SVGAGI as CDR2. The CDR3 holds 15 amino acids from the cysteine to the valine. Left in the record is the CDR3 DNA by itself, 45 bases read in frame from the first base. V trim: 0 bases; J trim: 5 bases; unmatched bases: 1.